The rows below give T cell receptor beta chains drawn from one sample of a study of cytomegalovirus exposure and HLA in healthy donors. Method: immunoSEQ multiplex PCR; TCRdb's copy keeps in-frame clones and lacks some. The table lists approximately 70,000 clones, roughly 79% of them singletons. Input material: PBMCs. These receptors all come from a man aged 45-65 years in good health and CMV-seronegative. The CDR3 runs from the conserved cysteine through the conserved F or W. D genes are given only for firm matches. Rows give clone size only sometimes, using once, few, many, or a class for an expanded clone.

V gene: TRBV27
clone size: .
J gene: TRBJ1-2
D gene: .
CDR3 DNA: TGTGCCAGCAGCCCAGGATCATATGGCTACACCTTC
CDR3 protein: CASSPGSYGYTF

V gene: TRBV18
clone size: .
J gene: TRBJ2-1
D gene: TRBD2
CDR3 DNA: TGTGCCAGCTCCCCTTCTAGCGGGGGGGTATACAATGAGCAGTTCTTC
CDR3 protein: CASSPSSGGVYNEQFF

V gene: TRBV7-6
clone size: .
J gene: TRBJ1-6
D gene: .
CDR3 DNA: TGTGCCAGCAGCCAGGCACAGGGTCTCCTCCACTTT
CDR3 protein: CASSQAQGLLHF

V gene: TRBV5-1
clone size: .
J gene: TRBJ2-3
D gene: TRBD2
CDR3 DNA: TGCGCCAGCAGCACAGCTAGCGGGGGGAGCACAGATACGCAGTATTTT
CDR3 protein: CASSTASGGSTDTQYF

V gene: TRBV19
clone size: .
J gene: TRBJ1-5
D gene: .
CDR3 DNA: TGTGCCAGTAGTATGAGGGGAGGGAATCAGCCCCAGCATTTT
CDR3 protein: CASSMRGGNQPQHF

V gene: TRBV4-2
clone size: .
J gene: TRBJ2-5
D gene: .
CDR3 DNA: TGTGCCAGCAGCCAGCCGGGAAGCGTAGAGACCCAGTACTTC
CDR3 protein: CASSQPGSVETQYF

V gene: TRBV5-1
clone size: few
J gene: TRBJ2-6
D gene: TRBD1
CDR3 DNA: TGCGCCAGCAGTCCCGGACAGGGTGCATCCTTGGGGGGGGCCAACGTCCTGACTTTC
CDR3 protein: CASSPGQGASLGGANVLTF

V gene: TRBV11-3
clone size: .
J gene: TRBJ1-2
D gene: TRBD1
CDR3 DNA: TGTGCCAGCAGCTCGGGACAGTATGGCTACACCTTC
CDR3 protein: CASSSGQYGYTF

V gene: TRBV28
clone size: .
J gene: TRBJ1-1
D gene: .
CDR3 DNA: TGTGCCAGCAGTTTAGACAGACAAGGAACTGAAGCTTTCTTT
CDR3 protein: CASSLDRQGTEAFF

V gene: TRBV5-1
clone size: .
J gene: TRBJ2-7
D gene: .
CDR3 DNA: TGCGCCAGCAGATTAGCCGGGGAGAGCTCCTACGAGCAGTACTTC
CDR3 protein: CASRLAGESSYEQYF

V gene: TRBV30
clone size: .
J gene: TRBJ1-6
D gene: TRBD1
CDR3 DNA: TGTGCCTGGAGTGCTTCGGACAGGGGTGGCAATTCACCCCTCCACTTT
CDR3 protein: CAWSASDRGGNSPLHF

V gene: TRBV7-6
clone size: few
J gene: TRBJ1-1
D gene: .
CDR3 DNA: TGTGCCAGCAGCTTAGCGGGGTGGGGCTCTGAAGCTTTCTTT
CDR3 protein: CASSLAGWGSEAFF

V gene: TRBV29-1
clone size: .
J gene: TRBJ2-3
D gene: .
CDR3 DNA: TGCAGCGTTCGAAGGCGGGGCACAGATACGCAGTATTTT
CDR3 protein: CSVRRRGTDTQYF

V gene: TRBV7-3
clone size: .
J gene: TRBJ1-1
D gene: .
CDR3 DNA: TGTGCCAGCAGCCGTTCTTCCCGAGACACTGAAGCTTTCTTT
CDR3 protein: CASSRSSRDTEAFF

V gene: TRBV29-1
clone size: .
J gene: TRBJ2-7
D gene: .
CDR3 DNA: TGCAGCGTTGAAAAGCCAGGGCTCGGCGAGCAGTACTTC
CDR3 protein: CSVEKPGLGEQYF

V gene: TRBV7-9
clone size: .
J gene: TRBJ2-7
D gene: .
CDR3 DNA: TGTGCCAGCAGCTTAGTTCCTTACGAGCAGTACTTC
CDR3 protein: CASSLVPYEQYF

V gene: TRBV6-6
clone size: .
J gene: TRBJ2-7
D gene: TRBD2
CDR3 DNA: TGTGCCAGCAGTCCGCGGCGGGAGGCAAGCTACGAGCAGTACTTC
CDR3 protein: CASSPRREASYEQYF

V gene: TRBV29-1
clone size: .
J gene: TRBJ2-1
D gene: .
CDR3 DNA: TGCAGCGTTGCGGCAGGGATGGGATACAATGAGCAGTTCTTC
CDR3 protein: CSVAAGMGYNEQFF

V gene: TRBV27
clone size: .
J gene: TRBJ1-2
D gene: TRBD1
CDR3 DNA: TGTGCCAGCAGGGGACAGGGGAATAACTATGGCTACACCTTC
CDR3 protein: CASRGQGNNYGYTF

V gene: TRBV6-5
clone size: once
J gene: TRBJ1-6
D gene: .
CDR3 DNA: TGTGCCAGCACAACAAAAAGCTCCTATAATTCACCCCTCCACTTT
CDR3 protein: CASTTKSSYNSPLHF

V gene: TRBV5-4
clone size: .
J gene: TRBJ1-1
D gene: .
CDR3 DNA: TGTGCCAGCAGCAACCGACAGATGAACACTGAAGCTTTCTTT
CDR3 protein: CASSNRQMNTEAFF

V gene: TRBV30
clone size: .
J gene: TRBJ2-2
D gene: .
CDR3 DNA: TGTGCCCGTAGACAGGTCCCCGGGGAGCTGTTTTTT
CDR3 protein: CARRQVPGELFF

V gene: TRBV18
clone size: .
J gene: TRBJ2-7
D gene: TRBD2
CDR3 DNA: TGTGCCAGCTCACCGGGAGCGGGGGGAGCCTACGAGCAGTACTTC
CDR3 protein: CASSPGAGGAYEQYF